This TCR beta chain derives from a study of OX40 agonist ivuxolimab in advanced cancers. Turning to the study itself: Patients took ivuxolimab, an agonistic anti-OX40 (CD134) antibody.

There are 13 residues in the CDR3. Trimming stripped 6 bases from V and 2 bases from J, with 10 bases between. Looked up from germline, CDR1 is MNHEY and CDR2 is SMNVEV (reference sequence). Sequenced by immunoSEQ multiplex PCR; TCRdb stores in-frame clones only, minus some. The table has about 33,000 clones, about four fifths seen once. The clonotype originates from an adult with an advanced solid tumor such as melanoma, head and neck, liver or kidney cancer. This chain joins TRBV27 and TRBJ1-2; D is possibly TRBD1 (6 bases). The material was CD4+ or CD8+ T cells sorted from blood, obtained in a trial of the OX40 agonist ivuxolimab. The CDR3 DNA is TGTGCCAGCAGGTGGGGGCAGAACTATGGCTACACCTTC. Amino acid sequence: CASRWGQNYGYTF.